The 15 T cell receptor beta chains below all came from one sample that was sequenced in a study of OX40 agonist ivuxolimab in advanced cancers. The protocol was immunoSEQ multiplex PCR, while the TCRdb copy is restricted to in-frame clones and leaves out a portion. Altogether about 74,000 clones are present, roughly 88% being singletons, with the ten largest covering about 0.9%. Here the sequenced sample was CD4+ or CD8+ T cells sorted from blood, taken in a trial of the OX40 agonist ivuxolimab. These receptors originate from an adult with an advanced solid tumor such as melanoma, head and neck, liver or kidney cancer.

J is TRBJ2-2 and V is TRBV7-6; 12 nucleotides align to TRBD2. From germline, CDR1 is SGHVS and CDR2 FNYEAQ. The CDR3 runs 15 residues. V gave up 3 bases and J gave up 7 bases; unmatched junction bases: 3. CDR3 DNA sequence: TGTGCCAGCAGCTTTCGACTAGCGGGAGTCGGGGAGCTGTTTTTT. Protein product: CASSFRLAGVGELFF.

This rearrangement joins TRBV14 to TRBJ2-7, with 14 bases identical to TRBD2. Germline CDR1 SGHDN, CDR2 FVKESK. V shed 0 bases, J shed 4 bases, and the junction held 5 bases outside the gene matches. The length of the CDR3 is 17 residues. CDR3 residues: CASSQDVRTSGRYEQYF. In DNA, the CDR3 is TGTGCCAGCAGCCAAGATGTAAGGACTAGCGGGAGGTACGAGCAGTACTTC.

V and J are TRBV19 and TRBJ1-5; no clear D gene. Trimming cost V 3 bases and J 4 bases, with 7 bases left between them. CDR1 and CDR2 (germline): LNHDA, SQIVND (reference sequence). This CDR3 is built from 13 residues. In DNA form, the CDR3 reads TGTGCCAGTAGTATTACAGAAAATCAGCCCCAGCATTTT. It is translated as CASSITENQPQHF.

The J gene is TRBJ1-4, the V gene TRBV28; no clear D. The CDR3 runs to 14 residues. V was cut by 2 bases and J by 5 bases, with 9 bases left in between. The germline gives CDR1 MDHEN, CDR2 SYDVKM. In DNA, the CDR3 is TGTGCCAGCAGTTTACCCCATCTGAATGAAAAACTGTTTTTT. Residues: CASSLPHLNEKLFF.

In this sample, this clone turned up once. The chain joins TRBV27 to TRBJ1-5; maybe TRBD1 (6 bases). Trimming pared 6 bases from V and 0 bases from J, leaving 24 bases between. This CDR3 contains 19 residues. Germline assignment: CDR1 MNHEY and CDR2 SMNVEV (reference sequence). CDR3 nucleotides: TGTGCCAGCAGGCTACGTTCGGGCAGGGGAGACGTTAGCAATCAGCCCCAGCATTTT. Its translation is CASRLRSGRGDVSNQPQHF.

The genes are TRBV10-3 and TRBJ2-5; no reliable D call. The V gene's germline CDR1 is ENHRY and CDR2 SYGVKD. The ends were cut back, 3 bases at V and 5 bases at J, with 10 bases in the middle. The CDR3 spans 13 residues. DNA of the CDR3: TGTGCCATCAGTGAACGGTTAATGGAGACCCAGTACTTC. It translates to CAISERLMETQYF.

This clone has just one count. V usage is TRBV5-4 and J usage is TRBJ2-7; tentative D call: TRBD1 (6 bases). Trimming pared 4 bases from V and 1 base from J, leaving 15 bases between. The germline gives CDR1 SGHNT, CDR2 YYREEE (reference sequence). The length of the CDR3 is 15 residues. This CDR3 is CASSRSLDSSYEQYF. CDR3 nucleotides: TGTGCCAGCAGCCGAAGCCTGGACAGTTCCTACGAGCAGTACTTC. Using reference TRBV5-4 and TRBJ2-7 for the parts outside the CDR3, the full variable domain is ETGVTQSPTHLIKTRGQQVTLRCSSQSGHNTVSWYQQALGQGPQFIFQYYREEENGRGNFPPRFSGLQFPNYSSELNVNALELDDSALYLCASSRSLDSSYEQYFGPGTRLTVT.

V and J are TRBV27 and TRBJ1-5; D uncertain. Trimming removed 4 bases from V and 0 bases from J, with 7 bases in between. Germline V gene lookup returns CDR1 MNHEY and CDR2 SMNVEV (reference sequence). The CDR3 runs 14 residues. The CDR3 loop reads CASSSLASNQPQHF. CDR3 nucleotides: TGTGCCAGCAGTTCCCTAGCTAGCAATCAGCCCCAGCATTTT.

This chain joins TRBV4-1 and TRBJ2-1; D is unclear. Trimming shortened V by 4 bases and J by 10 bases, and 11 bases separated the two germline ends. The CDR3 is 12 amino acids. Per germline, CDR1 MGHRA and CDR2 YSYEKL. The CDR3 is CASSRTAIEQFF. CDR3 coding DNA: TGCGCCAGCAGCCGAACTGCTATCGAGCAGTTCTTC.

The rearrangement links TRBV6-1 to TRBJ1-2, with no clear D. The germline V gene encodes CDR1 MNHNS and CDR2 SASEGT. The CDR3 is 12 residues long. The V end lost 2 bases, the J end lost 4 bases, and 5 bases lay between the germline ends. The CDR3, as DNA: TGTGCCAGCAGTGAAAACACCTATGGCTACACCTTC. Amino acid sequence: CASSENTYGYTF.

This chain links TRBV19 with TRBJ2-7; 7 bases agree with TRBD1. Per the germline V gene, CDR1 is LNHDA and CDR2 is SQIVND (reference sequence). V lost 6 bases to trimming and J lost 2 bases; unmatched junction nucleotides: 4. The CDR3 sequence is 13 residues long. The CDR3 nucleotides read TGTGCCAGTAGCCCGGGACAGCCCTACGAGCAGTACTTC. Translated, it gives CASSPGQPYEQYF.

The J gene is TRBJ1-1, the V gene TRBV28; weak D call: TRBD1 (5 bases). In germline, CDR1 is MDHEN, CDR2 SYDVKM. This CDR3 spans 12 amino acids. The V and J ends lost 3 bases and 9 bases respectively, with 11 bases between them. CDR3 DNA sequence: TGTGCCAGCAGTTTGAACAGGCTAAAAGCTTTCTTT. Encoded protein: CASSLNRLKAFF.

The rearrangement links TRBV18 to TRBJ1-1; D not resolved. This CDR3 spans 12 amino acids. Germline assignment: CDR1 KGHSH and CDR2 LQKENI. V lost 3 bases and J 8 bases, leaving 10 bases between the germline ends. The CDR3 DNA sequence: TGTGCCAGCTCACCCCAGATTCCCGAAGCTTTCTTT. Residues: CASSPQIPEAFF.

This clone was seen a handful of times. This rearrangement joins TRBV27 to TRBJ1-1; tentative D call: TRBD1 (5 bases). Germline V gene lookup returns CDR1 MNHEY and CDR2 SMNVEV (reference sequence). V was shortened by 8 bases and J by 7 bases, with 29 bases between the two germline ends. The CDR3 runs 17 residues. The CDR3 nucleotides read TGTGCCAGCGGGATGCTTGGGGCCTCCGCCCTATTAATTGAAGCTTTCTTT. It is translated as CASGMLGASALLIEAFF.

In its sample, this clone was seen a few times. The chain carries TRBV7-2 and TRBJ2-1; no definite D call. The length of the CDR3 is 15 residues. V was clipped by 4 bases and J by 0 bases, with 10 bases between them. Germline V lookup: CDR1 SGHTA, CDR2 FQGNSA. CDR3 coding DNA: TGTGCCAGCAGCTCGGACGGTAGCTCCTACAATGAGCAGTTCTTC. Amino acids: CASSSDGSSYNEQFF. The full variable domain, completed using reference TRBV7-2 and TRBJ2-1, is GAGVSQSPSNKVTEKGKDVELRCDPISGHTALYWYRQSLGQGLEFLIYFQGNSAPDKSGLPSDRFSAERTGGSVSTLTIQRTQQEDSAVYLCASSSDGSSYNEQFFGPGTRLTVL.